The 22 T cell receptor beta chains given below trace back to one sample, sequenced in a study of beta chain features in type 1 diabetes. General study points: When Type 1 diabetes patients were examined, their TCRB CDR3s proved moderately but significantly shorter in all four CD4+ subsets.

Reverse transcribing all isolated RNA meant expressed TCRB transcripts were sequenced. Sequenced by immunoSEQ multiplex PCR; TCRdb stores in-frame clones only, minus some. The repertoire consists of under 300,000 clones, with over 11% occurring once and the leading ten covering about 0.019%. For these TCRs, the target antigens are not known. Sequenced: naive CD4+ T cells from blood. The receptors were gathered from a man younger than 40 with type 1 diabetes.

The V gene is TRBV7-9, the J gene TRBJ2-5; D might be TRBD1 (6 bases). CDR1 and CDR2 (germline): SEHNR, FQNEAQ (reference sequence). Trimming took 5 bases from V and 1 from J, leaving 17 bases between them. There are 16 residues in the CDR3. The CDR3 loop is CASSPSNPGAQETQYF. The DNA for the CDR3 is TGTGCCAGCAGCCCGTCTAACCCAGGGGCCCAAGAGACCCAGTACTTC.

The chain links TRBV6-5 to TRBJ2-3; 8 bases line up with TRBD2. Looked up from germline, CDR1 is MNHEY and CDR2 is SVGAGI. The CDR3 totals 14 residues. V shed 3 bases, J shed 1 base, and the junction held 0 bases outside the gene matches. This CDR3 is CASSYSGGTDTQYF. The CDR3, as DNA: TGTGCCAGCAGTTATAGCGGGGGCACAGATACGCAGTATTTT.

This clone has just a few counts. This chain uses TRBV2 with TRBJ1-2; 8 nucleotides agree with TRBD1. Germline values: CDR1 SNHLY, CDR2 FYNNEI. The CDR3 loop spans 13 amino acids. Losses at the gene ends were 6 bases for V and 4 bases for J; bases not matched to a gene: 4. Here the CDR3 reads CASRSRGPYGYTF. The CDR3 DNA reads TGTGCCAGCAGGAGCAGGGGGCCCTATGGCTACACCTTC.

CDR3 nucleotides: TGTGCCAGCAGCTCGACAGGGGAAGGTGGCTACACCTTC. Encoded protein: CASSSTGEGGYTF. V usage is TRBV5-4 and J usage is TRBJ1-2; 8 bases agree with TRBD1. Germline V CDR1 and CDR2: SGHNT, YYREEE (reference sequence). V trimming: 3 bases; J trimming: 7 bases; junction bases outside the gene matches: 5. The CDR3 loop spans 13 amino acids.

In its sample, this clone was seen a few times. This rearrangement joins TRBV5-6 to TRBJ1-2; 11 bases fit TRBD1. The CDR3 is made up of 15 amino acids. With V trimmed by 3 bases and J by 3 bases, 4 bases remained unmatched. The germline V gene has CDR1 SGHDT and CDR2 YYEEEE. CDR3 amino acids: CASSWTGGLHYGYTF. The CDR3 DNA follows: TGTGCCAGCAGCTGGACAGGGGGCCTCCACTATGGCTACACCTTC.

The rearrangement links TRBV7-2 to TRBJ1-1; weak D call: TRBD1 (5 bases). There are 15 residues in the CDR3. Deletions cut 1 base from V and 0 bases from J, with 9 bases between. CDR1 SGHTA and CDR2 FQGNSA come from the germline V gene. CDR3 DNA: TGTGCCAGCAGCTTAGTGGGAGGGGTGAACACTGAAGCTTTCTTT. Its translation: CASSLVGGVNTEAFF.

In its sample, this clone was seen a few times. The chain employs TRBV6-5 and TRBJ2-5; D possibly corresponds to TRBD2 (5 bases). V lost 6 bases to trimming and J lost 5 bases, with 13 bases between them. This CDR3 comprises 13 residues. CDR1 and CDR2 (germline): MNHEY, SVGAGI. The chain's CDR3 is CASSSGTRETQYF. The CDR3 bases are TGTGCCAGCAGCTCGGGAACCCGGGAGACCCAGTACTTC.

V and J are TRBV6-6 and TRBJ2-7; 9 nucleotides match TRBD1. The length of the CDR3 is 16 residues. Germline V gene sequence: CDR1 MNHNY, CDR2 SVGAGI (reference sequence). J was trimmed by 0 bases and V by 2 bases; bases with no gene match: 5. In nucleotides, the CDR3 is TGTGCCAGCAGTTACCGTTGGGACAGGGCCTCCTACGAGCAGTACTTC. This codes for CASSYRWDRASYEQYF.

This clone was counted only a few times. The chain combines TRBV5-1 with TRBJ2-1; TRBD2 agrees at 7 bases. The V gene end was trimmed by 0 bases and the J gene end by 4 bases; junction bases not matched to a gene: 4. The CDR3 length is 15 residues. Germline CDR1 and CDR2: SGHRS and YFSETQ. The CDR3 DNA reads TGCGCCAGCAGCTTGGCGGGGGGTCAGTACAATGAGCAGTTCTTC. Its translation is CASSLAGGQYNEQFF.

V is TRBV30 and J is TRBJ1-2; D call uncertain. The V and J ends lost 2 bases and 5 bases respectively, with 6 bases between them. Germline lookup yields CDR1 GTSNPN and CDR2 SVGIG (reference sequence). The CDR3 totals 11 residues. CDR3 sequence (DNA): TGTGCCTGGAGTTCGCGATATGGCTACACCTTC. It codes for CAWSSRYGYTF.

A few counts support this clone. The chain uses TRBV5-1 and TRBJ2-1; D is possibly TRBD2 (6 bases). This CDR3 is 15 amino acids long. Trimming shortened V by 3 bases and J by 3 bases, and 13 bases separated the two germline ends. CDR1 SGHRS and CDR2 YFSETQ come from the germline V gene. CDR3 bases: TGCGCCAGCAGCTGGCGGGGTATGGACTACAATGAGCAGTTCTTC. Translated: CASSWRGMDYNEQFF.

The rearrangement joins TRBV5-6 to TRBJ2-5, with no clear D. This CDR3 region has 15 residues. The V gene's germline CDR1 is SGHDT and CDR2 YYEEEE. V was trimmed by 5 bases and J by 0 bases, leaving 14 bases between them. This CDR3 reads CASSTRQWYQETQYF. As DNA, the CDR3 is TGTGCCAGCAGTACCAGACAATGGTACCAAGAGACCCAGTACTTC.

V and J are TRBV7-2 and TRBJ1-2, with D possibly TRBD1 on 6 matching bases. Germline V CDR1 and CDR2: SGHTA, FQGNSA. V was shortened by 5 bases and J by 2 bases, with 9 bases between the two germline ends. This CDR3 is 13 amino acids long. The CDR3 loop is CASSRDRNYGYTF. CDR3 nucleotides: TGTGCCAGCAGCCGCGACAGGAACTATGGCTACACCTTC. The full variable domain, in which reference TRBV7-2 and TRBJ1-2 provide the parts outside the CDR3, is GAGVSQSPSNKVTEKGKDVELRCDPISGHTALYWYRQSLGQGLEFLIYFQGNSAPDKSGLPSDRFSAERTGGSVSTLTIQRTQQEDSAVYLCASSRDRNYGYTFGSGTRLTVV.

This clone showed up just once. The V and J genes are TRBV5-1 and TRBJ2-7; perhaps TRBD2 as D (6 bases). Germline CDR1 is SGHRS and CDR2 is YFSETQ. There are 13 residues in the CDR3. The V and J ends lost 4 bases and 3 bases respectively, with 11 bases between them. This chain's CDR3 is CASSAAGNYEQYF. CDR3 DNA sequence: TGCGCCAGCAGCGCGGCGGGGAACTACGAGCAGTACTTC.

The V and J genes are TRBV6-6 and TRBJ1-3, with no clear D. Trimming left V 6 bases short and J 5 bases short, with 17 bases between. The V gene's germline CDR1 is MNHNY and CDR2 SVGAGI (reference sequence). The CDR3 contains 15 residues. CDR3 loop: CASRSREGPRNTIYF. The CDR3 nucleotides are TGTGCCAGCAGGAGTAGGGAGGGCCCAAGAAACACCATATATTTT.

The chain carries TRBV9 and TRBJ2-7, with 7 bases that match TRBD1. Germline V gives CDR1 SGDLS, CDR2 YYNGEE. The CDR3 is made up of 16 amino acids. With 3 bases clipped from V and 2 bases from J, the junction kept 11 bases outside the gene matches. The CDR3 DNA reads as TGTGCCAGCAGCGCCCAAACCAACAGGGGCACCTACGAGCAGTACTTC. This codes for CASSAQTNRGTYEQYF.

The gene calls are TRBV6-5 and TRBJ2-5, with TRBD1 matching 7 bases. CDR1 MNHEY and CDR2 SVGAGI come from the germline V gene. V shed 6 bases and J 5 bases; nucleotides not matched to a gene: 12. The CDR3 consists of 15 residues. The CDR3 is CASRPRQGSMETQYF. The CDR3 DNA is TGTGCCAGCAGACCTCGACAGGGAAGTATGGAGACCCAGTACTTC.

The chain links TRBV4-2 to TRBJ2-2; TRBD1 agrees at 9 bases. This CDR3 has 18 amino acids. CDR1 and CDR2 (germline): LGHNA, YNFKEQ. With 4 bases clipped from V and 0 bases from J, the junction kept 9 bases outside the gene matches. This chain's CDR3 is CASSPRDRDPANTGELFF. In DNA, the CDR3 is TGTGCCAGCAGCCCACGGGACAGGGACCCCGCGAACACCGGGGAGCTGTTTTTT.

This clone was counted between two and nine times. J is TRBJ1-2 and V is TRBV5-6; 7 nucleotides align to TRBD1. V was pared by 3 bases and J by 3 bases, with 5 bases of the junction left unmatched. The CDR3 has 14 residues. The germline V gene has CDR1 SGHDT and CDR2 YYEEEE. The CDR3 reads CASSSTGSDYGYTF. The CDR3 DNA is TGTGCCAGCAGCTCGACAGGGTCGGACTATGGCTACACCTTC.

This clone appeared once. The gene calls are TRBV11-2 and TRBJ2-1; 10 nucleotides align to TRBD2. V shed 0 bases, J shed 4 bases, and the junction held 9 bases outside the gene matches. The length of the CDR3 is 18 residues. Germline V gene lookup returns CDR1 SGHAT and CDR2 FQNNGV. CDR3 protein: CASSLDPFLAGAYNEQFF. Written as DNA, the CDR3 is TGTGCCAGCAGCTTAGACCCTTTTCTAGCGGGGGCATACAATGAGCAGTTCTTC.

This chain links TRBV18 with TRBJ1-1; the D is unclear. V was cut by 2 bases and J by 7 bases, with 11 bases left in between. Germline lookup yields CDR1 KGHSH and CDR2 LQKENI. The CDR3 has 13 amino acids. Here the CDR3 reads CASSPSTAFEAFF. The CDR3 DNA reads TGTGCCAGCTCACCATCTACAGCCTTTGAAGCTTTCTTT.

This clone was observed a few times. The chain combines TRBV7-9 with TRBJ1-1; 10 nucleotides match TRBD1. The germline V gene encodes CDR1 SEHNR and CDR2 FQNEAQ (reference sequence). This CDR3 is 15 amino acids long. The ends lost 6 bases at V and 3 bases at J; junction bases unmatched: 7. The CDR3 spells CASSPAGTGDTEAFF. The CDR3, as DNA: TGTGCCAGCAGTCCTGCCGGGACAGGGGACACTGAAGCTTTCTTT.